Each of the 20 T cell receptor beta chains below was sequenced from the same sample in a study of CD8 T cells in Susac syndrome. RNA in amounts of roughly 0.5 to 1 ug was reverse transcribed with random hexamers. Each CDR3 protein is one row after TCRdb ran MiXCR on the immunoSEQ multiplex PCR reads. The sample has about 110,000 distinct CDR3 sequences, about 96% seen once; the top ten hold approximately 0.092%. Sequencing was carried out using CD4+ T cells from PBMCs. The receptors here all came from a human donor in good health.

This sequence joins TRBV3-1 and TRBJ2-7; no clear D. Trimming removed 4 bases at V and 5 bases at J, with 15 bases between. The CDR3 is 14 amino acids. Germline CDR1 LGHDT, CDR2 YNNKEL (reference sequence). The CDR3 bases are TGTGCCAGCAGCCCCTCGGGCCGACTCAACGAGCAGTACTTC. As protein: CASSPSGRLNEQYF.

V is TRBV2 and J is TRBJ2-2, with a weak D call TRBD1 (5 bases). Trimming shortened V by 6 bases and J by 1 base, and 6 bases separated the two germline ends. The V gene's germline CDR1 is SNHLY and CDR2 FYNNEI. This CDR3 spans 13 amino acids. The DNA for the CDR3 is TGTGCCAGCAGCGGACAGAACACCGGGGAGCTGTTTTTT. Translating it yields CASSGQNTGELFF.

The chain employs TRBV2 and TRBJ1-5; tentatively, D is TRBD1 (5 bases). The CDR3 is 16 amino acids. V dropped 3 bases and J dropped 3 bases, with 15 bases sitting between them. Germline V gives CDR1 SNHLY, CDR2 FYNNEI. The CDR3 nucleotides read TGTGCCAGCAGTGACCTTACCGGGACTTTCAATCAGCCCCAGCATTTT. Residues: CASSDLTGTFNQPQHF.

The chain is built from TRBV19 and TRBJ2-7, with unresolved D. CDR3 length: 12 amino acids. Deletions cut 5 bases from V and 4 bases from J, with 9 bases between. Looked up from germline, CDR1 is LNHDA and CDR2 is SQIVND (reference sequence). The CDR3, as DNA: TGTGCCAGTAGTGTCCCACATTACGAGCAGTACTTC. The encoded protein is CASSVPHYEQYF. Full variable domain (missing parts from reference TRBV19 and TRBJ2-7): DGGITQSPKYLFRKEGQNVTLSCEQNLNHDAMYWYRQDPGQGLRLIYYSQIVNDFQKGDIAEGYSVSREKKESFPLTVTSAQKNPTAFYLCASSVPHYEQYFGPGTRLTVT.

This clonotype has just one count. The chain carries TRBV5-1 and TRBJ2-3; the D gene is possibly TRBD2 (5 bases). In germline, CDR1 is SGHRS, CDR2 YFSETQ. The CDR3 length is 14 residues. The V and J ends lost 3 bases and 2 bases respectively, with 10 bases between them. CDR3 coding DNA: TGCGCCAGCAGCTCGAGCGGAGTCACAGATACGCAGTATTTT. Translation: CASSSSGVTDTQYF.

The rearrangement joins TRBV19 to TRBJ2-3; D ambiguous. Trimming cost V 5 bases and J 6 bases, with 6 bases left between them. The germline CDR1 and CDR2 sequences are LNHDA and SQIVND (reference sequence). This CDR3 has 11 amino acids. CDR3 nucleotides: TGTGCCAGTAGTGTTGGTGATACGCAGTATTTT. Translation gives CASSVGDTQYF.

The chain has TRBV19 and TRBJ1-1, with 8 bases that match TRBD1. The CDR3 loop spans 15 amino acids. Trimming took 3 bases from V and 2 from J; bases not matched to a gene: 5. The V gene's germline CDR1 is LNHDA and CDR2 SQIVND (reference sequence). In DNA form, the CDR3 reads TGTGCCAGTAGTATGACAGGGACAGGAAACACTGAAGCTTTCTTT. Its translation is CASSMTGTGNTEAFF.

The chain employs TRBV5-1 and TRBJ1-2; D is ambiguous. V was clipped by 1 base and J by 4 bases, with 8 bases between them. The CDR3 spans 13 residues. Germline CDR1 is SGHRS and CDR2 is YFSETQ. The DNA of the CDR3 is TGCGCCAGCAGCTTGTCGGGTATCTATGGCTACACCTTC. Translating it yields CASSLSGIYGYTF.

The CDR3 loop reads CASSQDQRTGRPISYEQYF. The CDR3 DNA reads as TGTGCCAGCAGCCAAGATCAGAGGACAGGGAGGCCAATTTCCTACGAGCAGTACTTC. The chain employs TRBV3-1 and TRBJ2-7, with TRBD1 matching 8 bases. The V segment lost 0 bases and the J segment 1 base; nucleotides outside the gene matches: 14. The CDR3 runs 19 residues. Germline CDR1 reads LGHDT; CDR2 reads YNNKEL (reference sequence).

This clonotype appeared once. CDR3 sequence (DNA): TGTGCCAGCAGCCATGGGGGGATTAAAGGCTACACCTTC. Protein: CASSHGGIKGYTF. The chain joins TRBV3-1 to TRBJ1-2; TRBD1 is a possible D gene (5 bases). Between the trimmed V and J ends, which lost 3 bases and 8 bases, there was a span of 13 bases. The CDR3 is 13 residues long. CDR1 and CDR2 (germline): LGHDT, YNNKEL (reference sequence).

J is TRBJ2-7 and V is TRBV23-1; the D is unclear. Being an ORF, TRBV23-1 has a function that is uncertain. The CDR3 consists of 16 residues. V shed 0 bases and J shed 3 bases, with 15 bases lying between them. CDR3 region: CASSQSGGTSNYEQYF. CDR3 DNA sequence: TGCGCCAGCAGTCAATCGGGCGGAACTTCGAACTACGAGCAGTACTTC.

This chain links TRBV12-3 or TRBV12-4 with TRBJ2-1, with 7 positions matching TRBD2. CDR3 length: 15 residues. J gave up 1 base and V 2 bases, and 2 bases lay outside the gene matches. CDR3 sequence (DNA): TGTGCCAGCAGTTTACGGGGGGAGTCCTACAATGAGCAGTTCTTC. Encoded protein: CASSLRGESYNEQFF.

The gene calls are TRBV28 and TRBJ1-4; D remains unclear. The CDR3 is 12 residues long. The germline V and J ends were trimmed by 9 bases and 8 bases, with 13 bases remaining between them. The germline V gene has CDR1 MDHEN and CDR2 SYDVKM. The CDR3 loop is CASGRVGEKLFF. The CDR3 region has the DNA TGTGCCAGTGGAAGGGTAGGAGAAAAACTGTTTTTT.

This chain connects TRBV28 to TRBJ2-2; 7 positions agree with TRBD2. CDR1 and CDR2 from the germline V gene are MDHEN and SYDVKM. Losses at the gene ends were 7 bases for V and 2 bases for J; bases not matched to a gene: 16. The CDR3 is 18 amino acids. The CDR3: CASNNRLAAPRNTGELFF. The CDR3 DNA sequence: TGTGCCAGCAACAACCGACTAGCAGCACCCCGCAACACCGGGGAGCTGTTTTTT. Combining the CDR3 with reference TRBV28 and TRBJ2-2 gives the whole variable domain DVKVTQSSRYLVKRTGEKVFLECVQDMDHENMFWYRQDPGLGLRLIYFSYDVKMKEKGDIPEGYSVSREKKERFSLILESASTNQTSMYLCASNNRLAAPRNTGELFFGEGSRLTVL.

This sequence joins TRBV7-2 and TRBJ2-5; either TRBD1 or TRBD2 may fit D (5 bases each). Germline-derived CDR1 and CDR2 are SGHTA and FQGNSA. The germline V and J ends were trimmed by 2 bases and 6 bases, with 10 bases remaining between them. The CDR3 is 13 residues long. The CDR3 DNA sequence: TGTGCCAGCAGCTTAACCAGGGAGCAGACCCAGTACTTC. It is translated as CASSLTREQTQYF.

The V gene is TRBV2, the J gene TRBJ2-1, with a weak D call TRBD1 (7 bases). Between the trimmed V and J ends, which lost 0 bases and 10 bases, there was a span of 10 bases. CDR3 length: 13 residues. The germline gives CDR1 SNHLY, CDR2 FYNNEI. This CDR3 is CASSEAQGGEQFF. The CDR3 nucleotides read TGTGCCAGCAGTGAAGCCCAGGGGGGAGAGCAGTTCTTC. Together with reference TRBV2 and TRBJ2-1, the CDR3 gives the full variable domain: EPEVTQTPSHQVTQMGQEVILRCVPISNHLYFYWYRQILGQKVEFLVSFYNNEISEKSEIFDDQFSVERPDGSNFTLKIRSTKLEDSAMYFCASSEAQGGEQFFGPGTRLTVL.

The chain recombines TRBV9 with TRBJ2-5; possibly TRBD1 for D (5 bases). The CDR3 sequence is 15 residues long. Germline CDR1 is SGDLS and CDR2 is YYNGEE. Deletions cut 0 bases from V and 1 base from J, with 10 bases between. CDR3 sequence reads: CASSVESTAQETQYF. The DNA of the CDR3 is TGTGCCAGCAGCGTAGAATCGACAGCCCAAGAGACCCAGTACTTC.

This sequence joins TRBV12-3 or TRBV12-4 and TRBJ2-7, with D perhaps given as TRBD1 or TRBD2 (5 bases each). There are 14 residues in the CDR3. Trimming left V 0 bases short and J 0 bases short, with 6 bases between. The CDR3 coding sequence is TGTGCCAGCAGTTTAGCGGGGACCTCCTACGAGCAGTACTTC. Its translation: CASSLAGTSYEQYF.

The V and J genes are TRBV5-4 and TRBJ2-1; D remains ambiguous. Germline loops: CDR1 SGHNT, CDR2 YYREEE (reference sequence). The ends were cut back, 7 bases at V and 3 bases at J, with 14 bases in the middle. This CDR3 region has 14 residues. In DNA form, the CDR3 reads TGTGCCAGCGGACCGCTCGAAAACTACAATGAGCAGTTCTTC. Amino acids: CASGPLENYNEQFF.

The chain employs TRBV19 and TRBJ2-2, with a weak D call TRBD1 (5 bases). Germline V gives CDR1 LNHDA, CDR2 SQIVND (reference sequence). The CDR3 runs to 18 residues. V lost 3 bases and J 4 bases, leaving 21 bases between the germline ends. The CDR3 DNA reads as TGTGCCAGTAGTATCCAGGGTTTGCAGGGTAGGACCACCGGGGAGCTGTTTTTT. Translation gives CASSIQGLQGRTTGELFF.